Listed below are T cell receptor beta chains from one sample, sequenced in a study of Ad26.COV2.S vaccination and SARS-CoV-2 variants. Sequencing was performed with immunoSEQ multiplex PCR; in TCRdb, only in-frame clones are kept and a portion is missing. The repertoire holds hundreds of thousands of clones, with about 89% as singletons. The source was peripheral blood, collected in a trial of Ad26.COV2.S vaccine versus placebo. The receptor set was obtained from a person between 18 and 59 years old who received the Ad26.COV2.S COVID-19 vaccine or a placebo. CDR3s include the opening cysteine and the closing phenylalanine or tryptophan. The D gene is left open where the match is weak. Part of the rows lack a size; the others show once, few, many or a class for expanded clones.

>.|TRBV2|TRBJ1-5|.
CASSENEGEFQPQHF
TGTGCCAGCAGTGAAAATGAGGGGGAGTTTCAGCCCCAGCATTTT
>.|TRBV3-1/TRBV3-2|TRBJ1-5|.
CASSQGYSNQPQHF
TGTGCCAGCAGCCAAGGGTATAGCAATCAGCCCCAGCATTTT
>.|TRBV6-6|TRBJ2-7|.
CASSYSSNTGYEQYF
TGTGCCAGCAGTTACTCGAGTAACACGGGTTACGAGCAGTACTTC
>.|TRBV30|TRBJ1-4|.
CAWAQGLATNEKLFF
TGTGCCTGGGCACAGGGCCTTGCAACTAATGAAAAACTGTTTTTT
>.|TRBV13|TRBJ1-5|.
CASSFLGKFGGDSNQPQHF
TGTGCCAGCAGCTTCTTGGGGAAATTTGGAGGGGATAGCAATCAGCCCCAGCATTTT
>.|TRBV19|TRBJ1-4|.
CASSISNGPHEKLFF
TGTGCCAGTAGTATATCAAACGGACCGCACGAAAAACTGTTTTTT
>.|TRBV30|TRBJ1-1|.
CAWKRSDTEAFF
TGTGCCTGGAAACGGAGTGACACTGAAGCTTTCTTT
>.|TRBV19|TRBJ1-2|.
CASSIDTGYGYTF
TGTGCCAGTAGTATAGATACCGGCTATGGCTACACCTTC
>.|TRBV7-9|TRBJ2-7|.
CASSWRGKEYEQYF
TGTGCCAGCAGCTGGCGAGGGAAGGAATACGAGCAGTACTTC
>.|TRBV30|TRBJ2-7|.
CAWSVIHEQYF
TGTGCCTGGAGCGTAATCCACGAGCAGTACTTC
>.|TRBV24-1|TRBJ1-2|TRBD1
CATSDWPDRGPNYGYTF
TGTGCCACCAGTGATTGGCCAGACAGGGGGCCGAACTATGGCTACACCTTC
>.|TRBV7-2|TRBJ2-2|.
CASSSRTENTGELFF
TGTGCCAGCAGCTCCCGGACGGAGAACACCGGGGAGCTGTTTTTT
>once|TRBV5-6|TRBJ2-7|.
CASSLRGRYEQYF
TGTGCCAGCAGCTTGAGGGGCAGGTACGAGCAGTACTTC
>.|TRBV6-5|TRBJ1-1|.
CASRPAGGSTEAFF
TGTGCCAGCAGGCCCGCTGGGGGGAGCACTGAAGCTTTCTTT
>.|TRBV6-5|TRBJ2-5|TRBD1
CASRGQAGETQYF
TGTGCCAGCAGGGGACAGGCCGGGGAGACCCAGTACTTC
>.|TRBV19|TRBJ2-3|TRBD2
CASSLVAGVGTDTQYF
TGTGCCAGTAGTCTCGTAGCGGGAGTGGGCACAGATACGCAGTATTTT
>.|TRBV18|TRBJ1-6|TRBD1
CASSPGTGSSPLHF
TGTGCCAGCTCACCGGGGACAGGGAGTTCACCCCTCCACTTT
>.|TRBV12-3/TRBV12-4|TRBJ1-2|.
CASSFGTSGYTF
TGTGCCAGCAGTTTCGGGACATCCGGCTACACCTTC
>.|TRBV3-1/TRBV3-2|TRBJ2-7|TRBD2
CASSPTSGVSYEQYF
TGTGCCAGCAGTCCTACTAGCGGCGTCTCCTACGAGCAGTACTTC
>.|TRBV5-1|TRBJ2-3|.
CASSLVGESTDTQYF
TGCGCCAGCAGCTTGGTTGGGGAAAGCACAGATACGCAGTATTTT
>.|TRBV5-4|TRBJ1-1|.
CASSLGISLNTEAFF
TGTGCCAGCAGCTTGGGTATCAGTTTGAACACTGAAGCTTTCTTT
>.|TRBV19|TRBJ1-5|.
CASSIPSNQPQHF
TGTGCCAGTAGTATCCCCAGCAATCAGCCCCAGCATTTT
>.|TRBV24-1|TRBJ2-7|TRBD1
CATSEGTGYEQYF
TGTGCCACCAGTGAGGGGACAGGGTACGAGCAGTACTTC
>.|TRBV6-6|TRBJ2-3|.
CASRIVRTDTQYF
TGTGCCAGCAGGATAGTACGCACAGATACGCAGTATTTT
>.|TRBV5-1|TRBJ2-1|.
CASNYDNEQFF
TGCGCCAGCAACTACGACAATGAGCAGTTCTTC
>.|TRBV12-5|TRBJ2-5|TRBD1
CASGSDRGWTQYF
TGTGCTAGTGGTTCCGACAGGGGGTGGACCCAGTACTTC
>.|TRBV6-5|TRBJ2-7|TRBD1
CASSYTGGLSYEQYF
TGTGCCAGCAGTTACACAGGGGGTCTTTCCTACGAGCAGTACTTC
>.|TRBV24-1|TRBJ2-7|TRBD1
CATSNPQGTGGWDEQYF
TGTGCCACCAGCAACCCGCAGGGTACAGGGGGCTGGGACGAGCAGTACTTC
>.|TRBV4-2|TRBJ2-3|.
CASRDNYNRADTQYF
TGTGCCAGCAGGGACAACTATAATCGAGCAGATACGCAGTATTTT
>once|TRBV20-1|TRBJ1-2|.
CSASSGPYGYTF
TGCAGTGCTAGTTCCGGACCCTATGGCTACACCTTC
>.|TRBV6-6|TRBJ1-2|TRBD1
CASSQTGGVHGYTF
TGTGCCAGCAGCCAGACAGGGGGCGTTCATGGCTACACCTTC
>.|TRBV27|TRBJ2-7|TRBD1
CASSPSTGGAYEQYF
TGTGCCAGCAGCCCCTCGACAGGGGGCGCGTACGAGCAGTACTTC
>.|TRBV5-1|TRBJ1-6|TRBD1
CASSQGGGMDSPLHF
TGCGCCAGCAGCCAGGGGGGGGGTATGGATTCACCCCTCCACTTT
>.|TRBV6-5|TRBJ2-1|TRBD2
CASSYSASGSFEQFF
TGTGCCAGCAGTTACTCCGCTAGCGGGAGCTTTGAGCAGTTCTTC
>.|TRBV4-2|TRBJ1-2|.
CASSQVGGEGGGYTF
TGTGCCAGCAGCCAAGTAGGGGGTGAAGGGGGTGGCTACACCTTC
>.|TRBV11-3|TRBJ2-1|.
CASSLTAGSVYNEQFF
TGTGCCAGCAGCTTAACCGCAGGTAGCGTATACAATGAGCAGTTCTTC